Following are 22 T cell receptor beta chains from one sample sequenced in a study of cytomegalovirus exposure and HLA in healthy donors. Measured with immunoSEQ multiplex PCR; TCRdb has only the in-frame clones, and not every one. Altogether around 90,000 clones are present, roughly 83% being singletons, with the ten largest covering roughly an eighth. The sample taken for sequencing was PBMCs. These receptor sequences come from a woman aged 18-29 years in good health and CMV-seropositive.

This sequence joins TRBV7-2 and TRBJ2-3; D might be TRBD2 (6 bases). The CDR3 loop spans 14 amino acids. Trimming took 7 bases from V and 2 from J, leaving 13 bases between them. CDR1 and CDR2 from the germline V gene are SGHTA and FQGNSA. The CDR3, as DNA: TGTGCCAGCAAGGCGGGACTCATCACAGATACGCAGTATTTT. It encodes CASKAGLITDTQYF. The full variable domain, its missing parts supplied by reference TRBV7-2 and TRBJ2-3, is GAGVSQSPSNKVTEKGKDVELRCDPISGHTALYWYRQSLGQGLEFLIYFQGNSAPDKSGLPSDRFSAERTGGSVSTLTIQRTQQEDSAVYLCASKAGLITDTQYFGPGTRLTVL.

This clone was seen only a few times. The chain has TRBV7-2 and TRBJ1-5; the D is unclear. CDR1 and CDR2 from the germline V gene are SGHTA and FQGNSA. The V end was cut by 3 bases, the J end by 10 bases, with 13 bases between. The CDR3 is made up of 13 amino acids. CDR3 residues: CASSFDIPSPQHF. CDR3 DNA: TGTGCCAGCAGCTTTGACATCCCCTCTCCCCAGCATTTT.

The V call is TRBV5-1, the J call TRBJ1-2; 9 bases are shared with TRBD1. J gave up 4 bases and V 4 bases, and 5 bases lay outside the gene matches. This CDR3 region has 14 residues. CDR1 is SGHRS and CDR2 is YFSETQ in the germline V gene. The CDR3 region is CASSPDRGTYGYTF. DNA for the CDR3: TGCGCCAGCAGCCCGGACAGGGGAACCTATGGCTACACCTTC. The variable domain in full, completed from reference TRBV5-1 and TRBJ1-2, reads KAGVTQTPRYLIKTRGQQVTLSCSPISGHRSVSWYQQTPGQGLQFLFEYFSETQRNKGNFPGRFSGRQFSNSRSEMNVSTLELGDSALYLCASSPDRGTYGYTFGSGTRLTVV.

The rearrangement links TRBV18 to TRBJ1-6; D call uncertain. The CDR3 length is 16 residues. The germline V and J ends were trimmed by 0 bases and 5 bases, with 11 bases remaining between them. Per the germline V gene, CDR1 is KGHSH and CDR2 is LQKENI. The CDR3 nucleotides are TGTGCCAGCTCACCACCAAACGGGAGGGATAATTCACCCCTCCACTTT. Its translation: CASSPPNGRDNSPLHF.

The rearrangement joins TRBV13 to TRBJ1-3, with D unclear. CDR3 length: 15 amino acids. Germline CDR1 and CDR2: PRHDT and FYEKMQ (reference sequence). Deletions cut 1 base from V and 0 bases from J, with 7 bases between. The CDR3 nucleotides read TGTGCCAGCAGCTTAGCGGCGGTCTCTGGAAACACCATATATTTT. The encoded protein is CASSLAAVSGNTIYF.

This chain connects TRBV9 to TRBJ2-1, with 11 bases that match TRBD1. The CDR3 has 16 residues. The germline CDR1 and CDR2 sequences are SGDLS and YYNGEE. Trimming at V came to 0 bases and at J to 6 bases, leaving 5 bases not matched to a gene. The CDR3 sequence is CASSVGRGQGVNEQFF. Written as DNA, the CDR3 is TGTGCCAGCAGCGTAGGGCGGGGACAGGGGGTCAATGAGCAGTTCTTC.

This chain connects TRBV7-3 to TRBJ2-7, with 12 nucleotides matching TRBD2. The CDR3 totals 14 residues. CDR1 SGHTA and CDR2 FQGTGA come from the germline V gene. J was trimmed by 6 bases and V by 5 bases; bases with no gene match: 5. The CDR3 coding sequence is TGTGCCAGCAGCCCAAGGACTAGCGGGGTCGAGCAGTACTTC. Protein sequence: CASSPRTSGVEQYF.

The rearrangement uses TRBV11-2 and TRBJ2-3; D remains ambiguous. The CDR3 spans 15 residues. V dropped 1 base and J dropped 3 bases, with 11 bases sitting between them. Germline CDR1 and CDR2: SGHAT and FQNNGV. CDR3 nucleotides: TGTGCCAGCAGCTTAGCTAACGAGCCTACAGATACGCAGTATTTT. Translated, it gives CASSLANEPTDTQYF. Drawing the rest from reference TRBV11-2 and TRBJ2-3, the complete variable domain is EAGVAQSPRYKIIEKRQSVAFWCNPISGHATLYWYQQILGQGPKLLIQFQNNGVVDDSQLPKDRFSAERLKGVDSTLKIQPAKLEDSAVYLCASSLANEPTDTQYFGPGTRLTVL.

The chain recombines TRBV7-9 with TRBJ1-2; TRBD1 matches 7 bases. This CDR3 has 14 residues. V gave up 5 bases and J gave up 4 bases; unmatched junction bases: 7. The germline V gene has CDR1 SEHNR and CDR2 FQNEAQ (reference sequence). CDR3 sequence (DNA): TGTGCCAGCAGCCCTGGACAGGCCTCCTATGGCTACACCTTC. As protein: CASSPGQASYGYTF.

The chain recombines TRBV13 with TRBJ1-6; 7 nucleotides agree with TRBD1. V lost 6 bases to trimming and J lost 8 bases; unmatched junction nucleotides: 7. The CDR3 sequence is 14 residues long. Germline V gene sequence: CDR1 PRHDT, CDR2 FYEKMQ (reference sequence). The CDR3 sequence is CASSRGGSDSPLHF. CDR3 in DNA: TGTGCCAGCAGTAGAGGGGGCTCGGATTCACCCCTCCACTTT.

As for this clone: Other nucleotide sequences in the sample specify the same CDR3. The V call is TRBV30, the J call TRBJ1-1; tentatively, D is TRBD1 (6 bases). The CDR3 length is 13 residues. V lost 0 bases, J lost 1 base, and 6 bases lay in between. Germline V gene sequence: CDR1 GTSNPN, CDR2 SVGIG (reference sequence). DNA of the CDR3: TGTGCCTGGAGTGTACAGGGGAACACTGAAGCTTTCTTT. It translates to CAWSVQGNTEAFF.

The CDR3: CASSLFSRTEAFF. As DNA, the CDR3 is TGTGCCAGCAGTTTATTTTCGAGGACTGAAGCTTTCTTT. The gene calls are TRBV27 and TRBJ1-1; no clear D gene. Germline loops: CDR1 MNHEY, CDR2 SMNVEV (reference sequence). CDR3 size: 13 residues. Trimming took off 1 base at V and 5 bases at J, with 8 bases between the two ends.

The CDR3 sequence is CSVENCFSYEQYF. The CDR3 DNA is TGCAGCGTTGAAAACTGTTTCTCCTACGAGCAGTACTTC. The V and J genes are TRBV29-1 and TRBJ2-7; D is undetermined. The CDR3 consists of 13 residues. The germline V gene has CDR1 SQVTM and CDR2 ANQGSEA. V was clipped by 2 bases and J by 0 bases, with 8 bases between them.

V is TRBV28 and J is TRBJ2-3; 9 bases match TRBD2. The CDR3 is made up of 16 amino acids. The V gene end was trimmed by 5 bases and the J gene end by 0 bases; junction bases not matched to a gene: 6. Germline CDR1 MDHEN, CDR2 SYDVKM. DNA for the CDR3: TGTGCCAGCAGTCGCTCTAGCGGGGCGAGCACAGATACGCAGTATTTT. Its protein product is CASSRSSGASTDTQYF.

Only a few counts were recorded for this clone. The chain is built from TRBV11-3 and TRBJ2-1; 13 nucleotides line up with TRBD2. Trimming removed 5 bases from V and 8 bases from J; junction bases left unmatched: 9. Germline V lookup: CDR1 SGHNT, CDR2 YENEEA. The CDR3 spans 16 residues. Here the CDR3 reads CASSPRGTSGADEQFF. For the CDR3, the DNA is TGTGCCAGCAGCCCACGAGGGACTAGCGGGGCAGATGAGCAGTTCTTC.

The chain joins TRBV6-1 to TRBJ1-2; possible D gene TRBD1, 5 bases. Germline CDR1 and CDR2: MNHNS and SASEGT. The CDR3 runs to 14 residues. Trimming stripped 1 base from V and 5 bases from J, with 11 bases between. The CDR3 DNA follows: TGTGCCAGCAGTGAAGTGGGGCCGGCTTATGGCTACACCTTC. Its translation is CASSEVGPAYGYTF.

The chain combines TRBV27 with TRBJ2-7; 10 positions agree with TRBD1. CDR1 and CDR2 from the germline V gene are MNHEY and SMNVEV (reference sequence). The CDR3 spans 13 residues. J was trimmed by 5 bases and V by 3 bases; bases with no gene match: 1. CDR3 protein: CASSFGQGDEQYF. The CDR3 coding sequence is TGTGCCAGCAGTTTTGGACAGGGGGACGAGCAGTACTTC.

This clone was seen just once. This chain joins TRBV5-1 and TRBJ1-1; tentatively, D is TRBD1 (6 bases). The CDR3 is 14 amino acids. Trimming cost V 4 bases and J 1 base, with 11 bases left between them. The germline gives CDR1 SGHRS, CDR2 YFSETQ. CDR3 DNA: TGCGCCAGCAGCGTGGGGGGGCCGAACACTGAAGCTTTCTTT. Encoded protein: CASSVGGPNTEAFF.

The CDR3 protein is CASSLWDIQSSGNTIYF. As DNA, the CDR3 is TGTGCCAGCAGCTTATGGGACATACAGAGCTCTGGAAACACCATATATTTT. The chain recombines TRBV7-2 with TRBJ1-3; a weak D match, TRBD1 (6 bases). The germline V and J ends were trimmed by 2 bases and 0 bases, with 14 bases remaining between them. The CDR3 consists of 17 residues. Germline V gene sequence: CDR1 SGHTA, CDR2 FQGNSA.

V gene TRBV6-5 combines with J gene TRBJ1-4; 7 bases are a match to TRBD1. The germline CDR1 and CDR2 sequences are MNHEY and SVGAGI. The CDR3 is made up of 15 amino acids. Trimming cost V 5 bases and J 10 bases; bases outside gene matches: 13. CDR3 sequence reads: CASSPSWDSVGKLFF. CDR3 coding DNA: TGTGCCAGCAGTCCCTCCTGGGACAGCGTTGGAAAACTGTTTTTT.

V gene TRBV18 combines with J gene TRBJ2-1, with TRBD2 matching 8 bases. This CDR3 is built from 16 residues. With V trimmed by 3 bases and J by 0 bases, 4 bases remained unmatched. Germline values: CDR1 KGHSH, CDR2 LQKENI. The CDR3 coding sequence is TGTGCCAGCTCACCGACTAGCGCAAGCTCCTACAATGAGCAGTTCTTC. Translated, it gives CASSPTSASSYNEQFF.

This clone occurred a few times. The V gene is TRBV7-9, the J gene TRBJ1-1; no clear D gene. The CDR3 sequence is 13 residues long. V lost 7 bases to trimming and J lost 3 bases, with 12 bases between them. CDR1 SEHNR and CDR2 FQNEAQ come from the germline V gene (reference sequence). CDR3 protein: CASMTVLDTEAFF. In DNA form, the CDR3 reads TGTGCCAGCATGACTGTTCTTGACACTGAAGCTTTCTTT.